This T cell receptor (beta chain) was profiled in a study of OX40 agonist ivuxolimab in advanced cancers. Study-wide background: Patients were treated with ivuxolimab, an agonistic anti-OX40 (CD134) antibody. One hepatocellular carcinoma and a couple of cutaneous melanoma patients partially responded.

Comments on this clone: Antigen unknown.

Study-wide results and limits: The mean number of expanded clones was higher in CD8+ T cells than in CD4+.

Sequenced by immunoSEQ multiplex PCR; TCRdb stores in-frame clones only, minus some. Of 45,000 to 55,000 clones listed, 88% are singletons. The sample in question was CD4+ or CD8+ T cells sorted from blood, obtained in a trial of the OX40 agonist ivuxolimab. This sequence originates from an adult with an advanced solid tumor such as melanoma, head and neck, liver or kidney cancer.

CDR3 protein: CASSLARDRGLGGNQPQHF. In nucleotides, the CDR3 is TGTGCCAGCAGCTTAGCGAGGGACAGGGGACTGGGAGGCAATCAGCCCCAGCATTTT. The rearrangement joins TRBV7-6 to TRBJ1-5; 10 bases line up with TRBD1. Per germline, CDR1 SGHVS and CDR2 FNYEAQ. Trimming cost V 0 bases and J 2 bases; bases outside gene matches: 10. This CDR3 contains 19 residues.